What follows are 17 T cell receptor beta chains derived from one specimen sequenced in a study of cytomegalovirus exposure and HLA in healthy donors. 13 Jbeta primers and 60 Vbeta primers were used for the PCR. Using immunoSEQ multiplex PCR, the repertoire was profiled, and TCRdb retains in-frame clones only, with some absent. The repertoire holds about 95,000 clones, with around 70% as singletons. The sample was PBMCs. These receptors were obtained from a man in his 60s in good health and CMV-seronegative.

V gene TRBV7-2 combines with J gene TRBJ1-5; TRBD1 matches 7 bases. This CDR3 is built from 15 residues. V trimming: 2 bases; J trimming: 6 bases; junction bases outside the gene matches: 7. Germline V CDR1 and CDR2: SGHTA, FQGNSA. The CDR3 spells CASSLQGGGIQPQHF. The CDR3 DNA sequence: TGTGCCAGCAGCTTACAGGGGGGAGGCATTCAGCCCCAGCATTTT.

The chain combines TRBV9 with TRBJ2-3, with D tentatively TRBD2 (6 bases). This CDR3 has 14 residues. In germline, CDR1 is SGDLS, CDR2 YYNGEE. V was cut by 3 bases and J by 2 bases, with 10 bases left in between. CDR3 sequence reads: CASSAWDSTDTQYF. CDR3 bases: TGTGCCAGCAGCGCCTGGGACTCCACAGATACGCAGTATTTT.

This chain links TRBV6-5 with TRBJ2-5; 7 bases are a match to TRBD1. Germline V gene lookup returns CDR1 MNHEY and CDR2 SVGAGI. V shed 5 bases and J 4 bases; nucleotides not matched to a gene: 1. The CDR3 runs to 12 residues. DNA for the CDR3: TGTGCCAGCAGTCGACAGGGAGAGACCCAGTACTTC. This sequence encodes CASSRQGETQYF.

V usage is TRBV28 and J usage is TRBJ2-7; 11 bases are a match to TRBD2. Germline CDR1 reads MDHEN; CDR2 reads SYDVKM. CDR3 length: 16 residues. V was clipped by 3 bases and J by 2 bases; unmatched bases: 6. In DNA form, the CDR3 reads TGTGCCAGCAGTTTGGGACTAGCGGAGATGACCTACGAGCAGTACTTC. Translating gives CASSLGLAEMTYEQYF.

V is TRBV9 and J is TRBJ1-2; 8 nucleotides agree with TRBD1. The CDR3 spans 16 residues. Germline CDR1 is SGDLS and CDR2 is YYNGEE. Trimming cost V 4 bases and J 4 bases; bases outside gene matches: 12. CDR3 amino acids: CASSPEVGQVIYGYTF. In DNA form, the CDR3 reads TGTGCCAGCAGCCCAGAGGTGGGACAGGTTATCTATGGCTACACCTTC. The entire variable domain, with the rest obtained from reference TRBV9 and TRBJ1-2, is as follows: DSGVTQTPKHLITATGQRVTLRCSPRSGDLSVYWYQQSLDQGLQFLIQYYNGEERAKGNILERFSAQQFPDLHSELNLSSLELGDSALYFCASSPEVGQVIYGYTFGSGTRLTVV.

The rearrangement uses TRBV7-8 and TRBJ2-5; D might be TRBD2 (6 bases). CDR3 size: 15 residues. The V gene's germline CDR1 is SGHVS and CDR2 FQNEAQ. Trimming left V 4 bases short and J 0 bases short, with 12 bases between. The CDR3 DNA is TGTGCCAGCAGCTCGACTAGAAAGTACCAAGAGACCCAGTACTTC. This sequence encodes CASSSTRKYQETQYF.

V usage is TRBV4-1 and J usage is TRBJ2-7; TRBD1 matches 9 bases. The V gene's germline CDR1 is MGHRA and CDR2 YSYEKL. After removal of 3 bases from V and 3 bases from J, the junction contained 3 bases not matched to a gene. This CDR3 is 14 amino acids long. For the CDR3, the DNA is TGCGCCAGCAGCCACCCGGGACAGGGCTACGAGCAGTACTTC. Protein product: CASSHPGQGYEQYF.

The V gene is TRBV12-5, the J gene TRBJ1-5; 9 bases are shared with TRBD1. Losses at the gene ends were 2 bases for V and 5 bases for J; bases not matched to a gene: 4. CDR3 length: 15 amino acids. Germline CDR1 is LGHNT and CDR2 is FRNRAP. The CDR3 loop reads CASGLPGQGYQPQHF. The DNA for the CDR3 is TGTGCTAGTGGTTTGCCGGGACAGGGTTATCAGCCCCAGCATTTT.

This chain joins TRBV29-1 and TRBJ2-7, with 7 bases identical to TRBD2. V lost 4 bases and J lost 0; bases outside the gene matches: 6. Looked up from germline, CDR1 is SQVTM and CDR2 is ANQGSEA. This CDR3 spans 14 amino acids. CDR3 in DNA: TGCAGCGTTGGGGTGGGGGGGAGCTCCTACGAGCAGTACTTC. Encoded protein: CSVGVGGSSYEQYF.

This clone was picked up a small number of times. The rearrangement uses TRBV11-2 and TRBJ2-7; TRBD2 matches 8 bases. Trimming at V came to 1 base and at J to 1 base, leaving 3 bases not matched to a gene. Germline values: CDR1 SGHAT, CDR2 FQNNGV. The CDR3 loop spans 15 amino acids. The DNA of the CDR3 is TGTGCCAGCAGCTTAGTTGGGACTAGGTCCTACGAGCAGTACTTC. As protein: CASSLVGTRSYEQYF.

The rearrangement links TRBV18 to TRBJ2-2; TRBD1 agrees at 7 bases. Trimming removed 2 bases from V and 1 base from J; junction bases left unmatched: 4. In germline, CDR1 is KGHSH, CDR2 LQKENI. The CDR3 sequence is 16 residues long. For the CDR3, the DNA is TGTGCCAGCTCACCAACAAGGGGGCAGAACACCGGGGAGCTGTTTTTT. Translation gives CASSPTRGQNTGELFF.

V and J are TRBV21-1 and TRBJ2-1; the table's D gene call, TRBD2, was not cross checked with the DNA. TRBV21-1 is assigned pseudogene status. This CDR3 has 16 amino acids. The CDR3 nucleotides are TGTGCCAGCAGCAACCGAAGCGGGAGGGCTTACAATGAGCAGTTCTTC. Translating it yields CASSNRSGRAYNEQFF.

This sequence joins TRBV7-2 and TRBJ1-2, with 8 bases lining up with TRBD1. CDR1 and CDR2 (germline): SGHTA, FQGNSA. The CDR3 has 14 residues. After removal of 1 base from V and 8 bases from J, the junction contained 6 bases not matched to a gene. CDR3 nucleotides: TGTGCCAGCAGCTTAGACCCCAGGGGGCAAGGCTACACCTTC. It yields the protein CASSLDPRGQGYTF. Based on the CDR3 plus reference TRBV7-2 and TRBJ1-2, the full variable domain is GAGVSQSPSNKVTEKGKDVELRCDPISGHTALYWYRQSLGQGLEFLIYFQGNSAPDKSGLPSDRFSAERTGGSVSTLTIQRTQQEDSAVYLCASSLDPRGQGYTFGSGTRLTVV.

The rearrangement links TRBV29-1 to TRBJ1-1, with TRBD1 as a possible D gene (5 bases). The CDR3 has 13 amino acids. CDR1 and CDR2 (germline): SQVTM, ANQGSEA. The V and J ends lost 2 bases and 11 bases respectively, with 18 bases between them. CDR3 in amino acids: CSVELDTRGGAFF. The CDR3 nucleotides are TGCAGCGTTGAACTGGACACCCGGGGAGGGGCTTTCTTT.

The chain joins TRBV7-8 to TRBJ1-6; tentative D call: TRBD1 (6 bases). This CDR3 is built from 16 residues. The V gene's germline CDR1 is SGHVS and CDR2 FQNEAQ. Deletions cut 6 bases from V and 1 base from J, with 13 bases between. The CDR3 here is CASRAGQSSYNSPLHF. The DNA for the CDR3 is TGTGCCAGCAGGGCTGGACAGAGTTCCTATAATTCACCCCTCCACTTT.

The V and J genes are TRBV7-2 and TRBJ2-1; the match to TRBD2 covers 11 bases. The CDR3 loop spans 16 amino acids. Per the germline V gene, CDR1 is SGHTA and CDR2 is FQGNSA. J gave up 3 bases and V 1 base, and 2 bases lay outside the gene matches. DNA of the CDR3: TGTGCCAGCAGCTTAGTAGCGGGAGGGAACTACAATGAGCAGTTCTTC. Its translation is CASSLVAGGNYNEQFF.

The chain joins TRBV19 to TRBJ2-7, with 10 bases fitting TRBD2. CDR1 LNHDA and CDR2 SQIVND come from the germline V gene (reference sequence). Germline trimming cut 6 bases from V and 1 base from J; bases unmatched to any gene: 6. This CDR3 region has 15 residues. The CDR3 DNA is TGTGCCAGTAGAGCGACTAGCGGGCTGTCCTACGAGCAGTACTTC. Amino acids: CASRATSGLSYEQYF. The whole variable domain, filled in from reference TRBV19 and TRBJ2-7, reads DGGITQSPKYLFRKEGQNVTLSCEQNLNHDAMYWYRQDPGQGLRLIYYSQIVNDFQKGDIAEGYSVSREKKESFPLTVTSAQKNPTAFYLCASRATSGLSYEQYFGPGTRLTVT.